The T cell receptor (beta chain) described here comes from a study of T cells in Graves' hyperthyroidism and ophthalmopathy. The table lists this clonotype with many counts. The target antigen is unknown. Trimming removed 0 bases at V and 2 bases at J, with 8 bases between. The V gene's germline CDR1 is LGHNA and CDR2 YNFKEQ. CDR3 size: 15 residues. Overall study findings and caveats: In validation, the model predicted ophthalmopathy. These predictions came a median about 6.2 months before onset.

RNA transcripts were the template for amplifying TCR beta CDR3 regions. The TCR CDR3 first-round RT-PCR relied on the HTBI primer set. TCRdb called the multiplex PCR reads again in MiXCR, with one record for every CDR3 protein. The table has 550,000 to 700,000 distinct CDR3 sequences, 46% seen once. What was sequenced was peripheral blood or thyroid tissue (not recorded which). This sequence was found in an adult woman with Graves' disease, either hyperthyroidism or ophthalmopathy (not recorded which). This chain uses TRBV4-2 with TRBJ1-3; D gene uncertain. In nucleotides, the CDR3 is TGTGCCAGCAGCCAAGAGTTCCGGGCTGGAAACACCATATATTTT. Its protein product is CASSQEFRAGNTIYF.